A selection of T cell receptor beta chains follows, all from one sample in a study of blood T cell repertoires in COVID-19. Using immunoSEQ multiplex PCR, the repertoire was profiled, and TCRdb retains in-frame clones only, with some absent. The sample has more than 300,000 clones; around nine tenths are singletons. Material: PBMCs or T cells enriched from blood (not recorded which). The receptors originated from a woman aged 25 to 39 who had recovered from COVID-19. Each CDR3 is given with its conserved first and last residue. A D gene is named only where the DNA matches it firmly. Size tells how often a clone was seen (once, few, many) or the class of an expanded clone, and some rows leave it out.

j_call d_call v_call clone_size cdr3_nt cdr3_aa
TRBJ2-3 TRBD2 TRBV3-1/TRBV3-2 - TGTGCCAGCAGCCAATTCCTAGCGGGAGGTACAGATACGCAGTATTTT CASSQFLAGGTDTQYF
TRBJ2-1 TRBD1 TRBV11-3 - TGTGCCAGCAGCCTAAACGGCGGGGACAGGAACAATGAGCAGTTCTTC CASSLNGGDRNNEQFF
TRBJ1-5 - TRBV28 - TGTGCCAGCAGTTTATATGAGCAGGGGCATCCTACTAGAAGTTATCAGCCCCAGCATTTT CASSLYEQGHPTRSYQPQHF
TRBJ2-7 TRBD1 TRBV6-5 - TGTGCCAGCAGTCCCAATCCGTACAGGGGCAAGCAGTACTTC CASSPNPYRGKQYF
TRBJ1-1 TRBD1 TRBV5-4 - TGTGCCAGCAGCTGGACAGGTTCGGAAGCTTTCTTT CASSWTGSEAFF
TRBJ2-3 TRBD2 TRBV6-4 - TGTGCCAGCAGTGAAAGACTAGCGGGAGATCCAAATACGCAGTATTTT CASSERLAGDPNTQYF
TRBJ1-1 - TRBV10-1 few TGCGCCAGCAGTGAGTCCGACAGACTGAACACTGAAGCTTTCTTT CASSESDRLNTEAFF
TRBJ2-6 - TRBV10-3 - TGTGCCATCCAGGGGACTGGGGCCAACGTCCTGACTTTC CAIQGTGANVLTF
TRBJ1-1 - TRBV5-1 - TGCGCCAGCAGCTACGACCCGGGTGAAGCTTTCTTT CASSYDPGEAFF
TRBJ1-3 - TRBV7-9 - TGTGCCAGCAGCTTTCAGGGCACCGGCTCTGGAAACACCATATATTTT CASSFQGTGSGNTIYF
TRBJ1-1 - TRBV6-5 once TGTGCCAGCAGTTACCAAAATACTGTATGGAACACTGAAGCTTTCTTT CASSYQNTVWNTEAFF
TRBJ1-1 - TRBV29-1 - TGCAGCGTAAAGGGAGGGGCGGTTGACACTGAAGCTTTCTTT CSVKGGAVDTEAFF
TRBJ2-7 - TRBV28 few TGTGCCAGCAGTTCCTGGCCAGGGGACGAGCAGTACTTC CASSSWPGDEQYF
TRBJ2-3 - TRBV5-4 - TGTGCCAGCAGCTTGGTCGGCACAGATACGCAGTATTTT CASSLVGTDTQYF
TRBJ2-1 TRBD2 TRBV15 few TGTGCCACCAGCACAGAGTCGAGCGGGAGGCGACACAATGAGCAGTTCTTC CATSTESSGRRHNEQFF
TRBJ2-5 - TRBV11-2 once TGTGCCAGCAGCTTAGTGGAGGAGACCCAGTACTTC CASSLVEETQYF
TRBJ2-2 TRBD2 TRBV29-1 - TGCAGCGTTGGGGGACTAGCGGGAGGAGTATGGGACACCGGGGAGCTGTTTTTT CSVGGLAGGVWDTGELFF
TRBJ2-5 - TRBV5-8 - TGTGCCAGCAGCTTGGGGGGCTGGGAGACCCAGTACTTC CASSLGGWETQYF
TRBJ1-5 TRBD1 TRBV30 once TGTGCCTGGAGTAAAACCGGGACAGGCATCAATCAGCCCCAGCATTTT CAWSKTGTGINQPQHF
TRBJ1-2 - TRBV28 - TGTGCCAGCAGTACGGGACACTACTATGGCTACACCTTC CASSTGHYYGYTF
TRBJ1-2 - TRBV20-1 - TGCAGTGCAGCACGGAACTATGGCTACACCTTC CSAARNYGYTF
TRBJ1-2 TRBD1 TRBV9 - TGTGCCAGCAGCGTAGACAGGGGGATTCATGGCTACACCTTC CASSVDRGIHGYTF
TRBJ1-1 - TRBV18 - TGTGCCAGCTCACCCGGACAGCTTAACACTGAAGCTTTCTTT CASSPGQLNTEAFF
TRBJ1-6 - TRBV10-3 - TGTGCCATCAATGGGCAGGGCGATGGATCACCCCTCCACTTT CAINGQGDGSPLHF
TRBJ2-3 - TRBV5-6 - TGTGCCAGCAGCCACGCGAGAACGCAGTATTTT CASSHARTQYF
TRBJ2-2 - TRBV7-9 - TGTGCCAGCACCATGGACATGGCCGGCGGGGAGCTGTTTTTT CASTMDMAGGELFF
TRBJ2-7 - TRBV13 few TGTGCCAGCAGCTTGGGACAAGTTGAGCAGTACTTC CASSLGQVEQYF
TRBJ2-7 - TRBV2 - TGTGCCAGCAGTAGCCGACAGTATGAGCAGTACTTC CASSSRQYEQYF
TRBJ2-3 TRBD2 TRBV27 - TGTGCCAGCAGTTTTATTCCCGCGGGAGCGGTGAAAAGAGATACGCAGTATTTT CASSFIPAGAVKRDTQYF
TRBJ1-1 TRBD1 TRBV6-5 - TGTGCCAGCCGGACAGGGTCGCACACTGAAGCTTTCTTT CASRTGSHTEAFF
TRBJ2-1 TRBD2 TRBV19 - TGTGCCAGTAGTCGTTTAGCGGGAGAAGCGTTCTACAATGAGCAGTTCTTC CASSRLAGEAFYNEQFF
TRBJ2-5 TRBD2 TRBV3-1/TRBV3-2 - TGTGCCAGCAGCCAAATAAGCAAGCGGGAGGGCCCAGAGACCCAGTACTTC CASSQISKREGPETQYF
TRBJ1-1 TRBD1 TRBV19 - TGTGCCAGTAGTATTAGGGGGCCCATTGTCACTGAAGCTTTCTTT CASSIRGPIVTEAFF
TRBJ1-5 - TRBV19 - TGTGCCAGTAGTATAGGGGGCAGCCTAACCGAATATAATCAGCCCCAGCATTTT CASSIGGSLTEYNQPQHF
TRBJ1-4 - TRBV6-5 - TGTGCCAGCAGTCCCAAGGGGGTGGAAGATGAAAAACTGTTTTTT CASSPKGVEDEKLFF
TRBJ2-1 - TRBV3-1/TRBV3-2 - TGTGCCAGCAGCCCCGGGACTCATTCCTACAATGAGCAGTTCTTC CASSPGTHSYNEQFF
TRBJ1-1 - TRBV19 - TGTGCCAGTAGTACCGGGGTTGCCGCCATGAACACTGAAGCTTTCTTT CASSTGVAAMNTEAFF
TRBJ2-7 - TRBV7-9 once TGTGCCAGCAACGGGGGTGCCGAGCAGTACTTC CASNGGAEQYF
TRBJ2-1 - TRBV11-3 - TGTGCCAGCAGCTTAGAGAGGAGATATGAGCAGTTCTTC CASSLERRYEQFF
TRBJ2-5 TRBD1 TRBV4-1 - TGCGCCAGCAGCAGGGGGCCCGAAGAGACCCAGTACTTC CASSRGPEETQYF